The 26 T cell receptor beta chains presented below share a single source sample, sequenced in a study of T cells after yellow fever vaccination (dated by TCRdb to the late 2010s). Libraries were constructed by 5' RACE. Sequencing instrument: Illumina HiSeq 2500. In TCRdb, the public reads were trimmed at Q25 with fastp and aligned with MiXCR, with productive beta chains retained. Entries are consolidated by CDR3 protein sequence, retaining the most common genes and DNA. Counted in this sample were about 400,000 distinct CDR3 sequences; around 6.4% of them appeared once. 15% of the sample goes to the ten largest clones. This sample's treatment or condition label indicates: live attenuated yellow fever vaccine strain. Sequenced here: PBMCs, sampled 5 days after the yellow fever booster vaccination. These receptors were taken from a young man who received the YFV17D yellow fever vaccine.

This clonotype was seen only a few times. CDR3 DNA: TGCGCCAGCAGCTTGGGGCTGGATCTCTATTTT. As protein: CASSLGLDLYF. The chain couples TRBV5-1 to TRBJ1-3; unclear D gene. Trimming removed 0 bases at V and 16 bases at J, with 11 bases between. The CDR3 totals 11 residues. Germline V CDR1 and CDR2: SGHRS, YFSETQ.

This clonotype showed up many times. This chain joins TRBV7-9 and TRBJ1-1, with D tentatively TRBD1 (6 bases). The CDR3 covers 15 residues. The ends were cut back, 4 bases at V and 1 base at J, with 13 bases in the middle. From germline, CDR1 is SEHNR and CDR2 FQNEAQ (reference sequence). CDR3 amino acids: CASSSARGKNTEAFF. DNA for the CDR3: TGTGCCAGCAGCTCAGCGAGGGGGAAGAACACTGAAGCTTTCTTT. Full variable domain (outside the CDR3, taken from reference TRBV7-9 and TRBJ1-1): DTGVSQNPRHKITKRGQNVTFRCDPISEHNRLYWYRQTLGQGPEFLTYFQNEAQLEKSRLLSDRFSAERPKGSFSTLEIQRTEQGDSAMYLCASSSARGKNTEAFFGQGTRLTVV.

This clonotype was found a few times. This chain joins TRBV7-9 and TRBJ2-2; no clear D gene. V lost 3 bases, J lost 4 bases, and 12 bases lay in between. This CDR3 contains 15 residues. The germline CDR1 and CDR2 sequences are SEHNR and FQNEAQ (reference sequence). The CDR3 region has the DNA TGTGCCAGCAGCTTTCGACTGATAGGCACCGGGGAGCTGTTTTTT. Translating it yields CASSFRLIGTGELFF.

The V gene is TRBV6-2 or TRBV6-3, the J gene TRBJ2-5, with D maybe TRBD2 (7 bases). The germline V and J ends were trimmed by 8 bases and 4 bases, with 20 bases remaining between them. There are 15 residues in the CDR3. Looked up from germline, CDR1 is MNHEY and CDR2 is SVGEGT. The CDR3: CASSFTQGGGETQYF. The CDR3, as DNA: TGTGCCAGCTCCTTCACACAGGGAGGGGGAGAGACCCAGTACTTC.

This clonotype was found a few times. V usage is TRBV20-1 and J usage is TRBJ1-2; TRBD1 agrees at 10 bases. CDR3 length: 13 residues. Germline CDR1 is DFQATT and CDR2 is SNEGSKA (reference sequence). The V and J ends lost 2 bases and 8 bases, in that order; junction bases with no gene match: 5. Here the CDR3 reads CSARPGQGWGYTF. The CDR3, as DNA: TGCAGTGCTAGACCGGGACAGGGGTGGGGCTACACCTTC.

This clonotype came up many times. V and J are TRBV27 and TRBJ2-1; weak D call: TRBD2 (6 bases). Germline V CDR1 and CDR2: MNHEY, SMNVEV (reference sequence). This CDR3 spans 14 amino acids. Trimming took off 0 bases at V and 6 bases at J, with 9 bases between the two ends. The CDR3 region has the DNA TGTGCCAGCAGTTTATCTCGGACTACCAATGAGCAGTTCTTC. It codes for CASSLSRTTNEQFF.

Turning to this clonotype: This may stem from a read error, because a much larger clone lies one nucleotide away. The V gene is TRBV5-1, the J gene TRBJ2-1; the D is unclear. The CDR3 covers 15 residues. From germline, CDR1 is SGHRS and CDR2 YFSETQ. The CDR3 here is CASSFWWDRRTEQIF. CDR3 DNA: TGCGCCAGCAGCTTTTGGTGGGATCGACGTACTGAGCAGATCTTC.

This chain connects TRBV11-2 to TRBJ2-3, with D possibly being TRBD2 (6 bases). CDR3 length: 15 amino acids. CDR1 and CDR2 (germline): SGHAT, FQNNGV. V was pared by 5 bases and J by 5 bases, with 17 bases between. The CDR3 reads CASSPGTRWVDTQYF. In DNA form, the CDR3 reads TGTGCCAGCAGCCCCGGGACTCGCTGGGTAGATACGCAGTATTTT.

This chain connects TRBV5-5 to TRBJ2-7; 11 bases fit TRBD2. In germline, CDR1 is SGHKS, CDR2 YYEKEE (reference sequence). V gave up 4 bases and J gave up 2 bases; unmatched junction bases: 5. The CDR3 consists of 15 residues. The CDR3 region is CASSAGLADTYEQYF. The CDR3 coding sequence is TGTGCCAGCAGCGCGGGACTAGCGGATACCTACGAGCAGTACTTC. The whole variable domain, remainder taken from reference TRBV5-5 and TRBJ2-7, is DAGVTQSPTHLIKTRGQQVTLRCSPISGHKSVSWYQQVLGQGPQFIFQYYEKEERGRGNFPDRFSARQFPNYSSELNVNALLLGDSALYLCASSAGLADTYEQYFGPGTRLTVT.

The genes are TRBV19 and TRBJ2-5; D is ambiguous. The V and J ends lost 5 bases and 5 bases respectively, with 6 bases between them. The CDR3 is made up of 11 amino acids. In germline, CDR1 is LNHDA, CDR2 SQIVND (reference sequence). The DNA for the CDR3 is TGTGCCAGTAGTTGGTTCGAGACCCAGTACTTC. This encodes CASSWFETQYF.

The chain is built from TRBV3-1 and TRBJ2-7; D not resolved. V was clipped by 4 bases and J by 2 bases, with 9 bases between them. The CDR3 spans 13 residues. The germline gives CDR1 LGHDT, CDR2 YNNKEL (reference sequence). CDR3 loop: CASSPFLAYEQYF. CDR3 nucleotides: TGTGCCAGCAGCCCCTTTTTAGCCTACGAGCAGTACTTC.

This clonotype was counted at least ten times. This chain joins TRBV7-8 and TRBJ2-1; the match to TRBD2 covers 9 bases. V was clipped by 3 bases and J by 7 bases; unmatched bases: 4. The germline CDR1 and CDR2 sequences are SGHVS and FQNEAQ. The CDR3 spans 14 residues. This CDR3 is CASSFAGGTNEQFF. The CDR3, as DNA: TGTGCCAGCAGCTTTGCGGGAGGGACAAATGAGCAGTTCTTC.

The V gene is TRBV27, the J gene TRBJ2-7; 8 bases align to TRBD1. The V gene's germline CDR1 is MNHEY and CDR2 SMNVEV (reference sequence). After removal of 5 bases from V and 6 bases from J, the junction contained 12 bases not matched to a gene. This CDR3 has 15 amino acids. CDR3 loop: CASSPLDRGISEQYF. For the CDR3, the DNA is TGTGCCAGCAGTCCTCTCGACAGGGGAATCAGCGAGCAGTACTTC.

J is TRBJ2-3 and V is TRBV4-3, with 9 bases fitting TRBD2. The CDR3 is 16 residues long. Trimming cost V 1 base and J 4 bases; bases outside gene matches: 6. The V gene's germline CDR1 is LGHNA and CDR2 YSLEER. The CDR3 spells CASSQVAGESADTQYF. The CDR3 DNA is TGCGCCAGCAGCCAAGTAGCGGGAGAGAGCGCAGATACGCAGTATTTT.

This clonotype showed up many times. The rearrangement uses TRBV5-1 and TRBJ1-4; possible D gene TRBD1, 6 bases. V gave up 3 bases and J gave up 0 bases, with 9 bases separating them. This CDR3 comprises 15 residues. The germline V gene encodes CDR1 SGHRS and CDR2 YFSETQ. The DNA of the CDR3 is TGCGCCAGCAGCTGGACAGAAGCAACTAATGAAAAACTGTTTTTT. Protein product: CASSWTEATNEKLFF.

This clonotype was seen only a few times. The chain carries TRBV9 and TRBJ2-5; D is uncertain. The V gene lost 4 bases and the J gene lost 2 bases, with 12 bases spanning the gap. The CDR3 contains 14 residues. Germline CDR1 is SGDLS and CDR2 is YYNGEE. The CDR3: CASSPSPQQETQYF. CDR3 coding DNA: TGTGCCAGCAGCCCTAGTCCCCAGCAAGAGACCCAGTACTTC.

This clonotype was counted a few times. V and J are TRBV28 and TRBJ2-1, with 11 nucleotides matching TRBD2. Unmatched junction bases numbered 7, after V lost 5 bases and J lost 7 bases. Germline V gene lookup returns CDR1 MDHEN and CDR2 SYDVKM. The CDR3 spans 15 residues. This CDR3 is CASSTLAGGGNEQFF. The CDR3 DNA sequence: TGTGCCAGCAGTACCTTAGCGGGAGGGGGGAATGAGCAGTTCTTC.

CDR3 residues: CASTKTSAGGETQYF. The CDR3 DNA sequence: TGTGCCAGCACCAAGACTAGCGCCGGAGGGGAGACCCAGTACTTC. This chain uses TRBV12-3 or TRBV12-4 with TRBJ2-5; 8 bases align to TRBD2. This CDR3 spans 15 amino acids. V was clipped by 7 bases and J by 5 bases; unmatched bases: 12.

This clonotype was found many times. The chain uses TRBV6-5 and TRBJ2-2; a weak D match, TRBD1 (6 bases). The V end lost 2 bases, the J end lost 0 bases, and 10 bases lay between the germline ends. The CDR3 has 16 amino acids. Germline V CDR1 and CDR2: MNHEY, SVGAGI. The DNA for the CDR3 is TGTGCCAGCAGTTACCAAGACAGGACGAACACCGGGGAGCTGTTTTTT. Amino acids: CASSYQDRTNTGELFF.

This clonotype has at least ten counts. The chain carries TRBV6-5 and TRBJ1-2, with TRBD1 matching over 10 bases. Trimming cost V 4 bases and J 10 bases; bases outside gene matches: 3. Germline CDR1 reads MNHEY; CDR2 reads SVGAGI. The CDR3 is 12 residues long. Here the CDR3 DNA reads TGTGCCAGCAGTTCCGGACAGGGGGACTACACCTTC. It encodes CASSSGQGDYTF.

The sample holds many counts of this clonotype. This chain uses TRBV5-1 with TRBJ2-2; 8 nucleotides agree with TRBD1. Germline CDR1 is SGHRS and CDR2 is YFSETQ. The CDR3 spans 16 residues. V trimming: 2 bases; J trimming: 6 bases; junction bases outside the gene matches: 9. This CDR3 reads CASSFRQGMIAGELFF. In nucleotides, the CDR3 is TGCGCCAGCAGCTTCCGACAGGGGATGATCGCCGGGGAGCTGTTTTTT.

J is TRBJ2-2 and V is TRBV20-1; 9 nucleotides match TRBD1. Germline V CDR1 and CDR2: DFQATT, SNEGSKA (reference sequence). V was clipped by 0 bases and J by 7 bases; unmatched bases: 6. This CDR3 spans 15 amino acids. CDR3 loop: CSARDHGTGNGELFF. The CDR3 DNA reads as TGCAGTGCTAGAGACCACGGGACAGGGAACGGGGAGCTGTTTTTT.

V is TRBV12-3 or TRBV12-4 and J is TRBJ2-1; 10 positions agree with TRBD2. This CDR3 has 16 amino acids. V was pared by 4 bases and J by 2 bases, with 5 bases of the junction left unmatched. This chain's CDR3 is CASSSLAGSTYNEQFF. As DNA, the CDR3 is TGTGCCAGCAGTTCACTAGCGGGGTCAACCTACAATGAGCAGTTCTTC.

This clonotype was seen at least ten times. The V and J genes are TRBV5-1 and TRBJ2-7, with D uncertain. This CDR3 has 13 residues. CDR1 and CDR2 (germline): SGHRS, YFSETQ. V was cut by 4 bases and J by 3 bases, with 11 bases left in between. CDR3 loop: CASSRGRVYEQYF. The CDR3 nucleotides read TGCGCCAGCAGCCGTGGACGGGTCTACGAGCAGTACTTC.

This clonotype was recorded many times. J is TRBJ2-5 and V is TRBV20-1; D ambiguous. CDR1 and CDR2 (germline): DFQATT, SNEGSKA (reference sequence). V gave up 0 bases and J gave up 5 bases, with 10 bases separating them. The CDR3 runs to 13 residues. Here the CDR3 reads CSARDWQIETQYF. The CDR3 region has the DNA TGCAGTGCTAGAGATTGGCAGATTGAGACCCAGTACTTC.

The chain combines TRBV11-2 with TRBJ2-1; D gene unclear. This CDR3 is 12 amino acids long. The V end lost 5 bases, the J end lost 8 bases, and 10 bases lay between the germline ends. Per germline, CDR1 SGHAT and CDR2 FQNNGV. DNA of the CDR3: TGTGCCAGCAGCCCCGAACGGTATGAGCAGTTCTTC. It translates to CASSPERYEQFF.